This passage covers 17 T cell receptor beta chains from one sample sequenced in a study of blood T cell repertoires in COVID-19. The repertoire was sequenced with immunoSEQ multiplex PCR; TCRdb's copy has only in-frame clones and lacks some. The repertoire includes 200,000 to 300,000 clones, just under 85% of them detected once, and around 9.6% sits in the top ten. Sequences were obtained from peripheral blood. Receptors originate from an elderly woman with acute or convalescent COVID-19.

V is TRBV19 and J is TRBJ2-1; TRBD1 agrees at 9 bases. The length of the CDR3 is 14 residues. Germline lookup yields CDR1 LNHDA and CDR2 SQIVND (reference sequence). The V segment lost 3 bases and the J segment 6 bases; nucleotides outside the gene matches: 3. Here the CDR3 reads CASSIWDRANEQFF. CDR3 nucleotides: TGTGCCAGTAGTATTTGGGACAGGGCCAATGAGCAGTTCTTC.

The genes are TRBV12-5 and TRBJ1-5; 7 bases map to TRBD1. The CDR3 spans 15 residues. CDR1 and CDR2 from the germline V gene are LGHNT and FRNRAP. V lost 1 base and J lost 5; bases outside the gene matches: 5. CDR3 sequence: CASGLGDRDHQPQHF. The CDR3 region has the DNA TGTGCTAGTGGTTTGGGAGACAGGGACCATCAGCCCCAGCATTTT.

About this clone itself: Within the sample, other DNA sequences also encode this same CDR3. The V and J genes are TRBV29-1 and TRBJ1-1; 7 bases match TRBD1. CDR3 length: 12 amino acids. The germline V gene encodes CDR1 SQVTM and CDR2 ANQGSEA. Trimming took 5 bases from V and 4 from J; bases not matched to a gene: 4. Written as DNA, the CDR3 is TGCAGCGTTAGACAGGGCGGCACTGAAGCTTTCTTT. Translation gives CSVRQGGTEAFF.

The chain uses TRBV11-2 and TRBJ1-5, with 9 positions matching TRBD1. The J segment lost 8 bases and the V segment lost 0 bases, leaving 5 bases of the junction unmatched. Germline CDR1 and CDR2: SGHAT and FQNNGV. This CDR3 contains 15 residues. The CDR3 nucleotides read TGTGCCAGCAGCTTAGACGGGACAGGGCTGGAGCCCCAGCATTTT. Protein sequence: CASSLDGTGLEPQHF.

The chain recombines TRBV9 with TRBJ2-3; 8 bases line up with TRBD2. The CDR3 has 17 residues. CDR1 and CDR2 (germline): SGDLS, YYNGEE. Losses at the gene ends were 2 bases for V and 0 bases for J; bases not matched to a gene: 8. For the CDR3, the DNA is TGTGCCAGCAGCGTCGGCATAGCGGGGCCTAGCACAGATACGCAGTATTTT. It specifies CASSVGIAGPSTDTQYF.

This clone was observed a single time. Here the CDR3 DNA reads TGTGCCAGCAGGGCTTCGGGGCGGGGGGACAATGAGCAGTTCTTC. Its translation: CASRASGRGDNEQFF. The chain uses TRBV27 and TRBJ2-1, with 8 bases aligning to TRBD2. V lost 6 bases and J lost 5; bases outside the gene matches: 9. Germline lookup yields CDR1 MNHEY and CDR2 SMNVEV (reference sequence). This CDR3 has 15 amino acids.

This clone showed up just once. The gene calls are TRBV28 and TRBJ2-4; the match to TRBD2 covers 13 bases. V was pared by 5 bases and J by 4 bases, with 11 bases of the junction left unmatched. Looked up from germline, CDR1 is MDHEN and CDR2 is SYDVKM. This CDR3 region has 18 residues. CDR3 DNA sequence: TGTGCCAGCAGTCCGGGACTAGCGGGGAGTGGGGGAAAAAACATTCAGTACTTC. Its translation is CASSPGLAGSGGKNIQYF. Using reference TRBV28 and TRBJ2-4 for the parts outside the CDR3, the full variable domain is DVKVTQSSRYLVKRTGEKVFLECVQDMDHENMFWYRQDPGLGLRLIYFSYDVKMKEKGDIPEGYSVSREKKERFSLILESASTNQTSMYLCASSPGLAGSGGKNIQYFGAGTRLSVL.

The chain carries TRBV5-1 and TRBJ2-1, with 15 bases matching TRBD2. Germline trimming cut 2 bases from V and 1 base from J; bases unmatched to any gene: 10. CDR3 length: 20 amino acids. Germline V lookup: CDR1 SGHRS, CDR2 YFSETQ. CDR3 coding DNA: TGCGCCAGCAGCTTACACAGGCGGACTAGCGGGGGGGCATCCTACAATGAGCAGTTCTTC. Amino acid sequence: CASSLHRRTSGGASYNEQFF.

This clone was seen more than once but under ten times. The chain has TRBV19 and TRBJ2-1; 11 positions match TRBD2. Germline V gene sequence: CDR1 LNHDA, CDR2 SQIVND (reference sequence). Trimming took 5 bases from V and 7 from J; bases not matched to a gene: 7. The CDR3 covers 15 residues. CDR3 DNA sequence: TGTGCCAGTAGTTTAACTAGCGGGGGACGGAATGAGCAGTTCTTC. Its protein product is CASSLTSGGRNEQFF.

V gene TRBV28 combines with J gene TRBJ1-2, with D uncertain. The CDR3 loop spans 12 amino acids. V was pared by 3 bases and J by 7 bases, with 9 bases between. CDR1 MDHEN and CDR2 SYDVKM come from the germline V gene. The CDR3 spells CASSLRGPGYTF. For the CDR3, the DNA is TGTGCCAGCAGTTTGCGAGGGCCTGGCTACACCTTC.

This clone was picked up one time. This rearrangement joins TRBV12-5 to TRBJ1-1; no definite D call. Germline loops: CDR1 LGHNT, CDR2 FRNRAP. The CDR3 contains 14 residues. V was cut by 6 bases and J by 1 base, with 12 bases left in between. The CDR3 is CASGVGGPNTEAFF. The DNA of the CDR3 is TGTGCTAGTGGCGTGGGAGGGCCGAACACTGAAGCTTTCTTT. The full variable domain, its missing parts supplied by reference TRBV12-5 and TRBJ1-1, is DARVTQTPRHKVTEMGQEVTMRCQPILGHNTVFWYRQTMMQGLELLAYFRNRAPLDDSGMPKDRFSAEMPDATLATLKIQPSEPRDSAVYFCASGVGGPNTEAFFGQGTRLTVV.

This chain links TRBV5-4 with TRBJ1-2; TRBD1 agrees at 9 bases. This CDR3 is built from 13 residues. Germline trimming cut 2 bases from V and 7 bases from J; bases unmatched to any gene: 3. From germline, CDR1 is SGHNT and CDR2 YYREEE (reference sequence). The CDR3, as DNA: TGTGCCAGCAGCTTACAGGGGGCAGGTGGCTACACCTTC. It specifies CASSLQGAGGYTF.

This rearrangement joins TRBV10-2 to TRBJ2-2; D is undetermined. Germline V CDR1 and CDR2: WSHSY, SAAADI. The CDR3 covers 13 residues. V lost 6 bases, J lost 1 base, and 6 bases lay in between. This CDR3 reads CASRSLNTGELFF. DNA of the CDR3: TGCGCCAGCAGATCCTTGAACACCGGGGAGCTGTTTTTT.

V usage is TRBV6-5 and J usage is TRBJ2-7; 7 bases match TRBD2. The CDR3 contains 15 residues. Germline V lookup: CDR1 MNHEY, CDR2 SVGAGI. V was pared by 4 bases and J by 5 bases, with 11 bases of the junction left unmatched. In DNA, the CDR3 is TGTGCCAGCAGTTCACCAGGACTAGGGACTCACGAGCAGTACTTC. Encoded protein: CASSSPGLGTHEQYF.

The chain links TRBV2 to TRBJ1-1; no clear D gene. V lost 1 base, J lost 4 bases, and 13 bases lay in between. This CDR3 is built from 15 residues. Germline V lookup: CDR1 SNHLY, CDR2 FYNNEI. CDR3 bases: TGTGCCAGCAGTGAAGGATCCAAACGGGGCACTGAAGCTTTCTTT. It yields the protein CASSEGSKRGTEAFF.

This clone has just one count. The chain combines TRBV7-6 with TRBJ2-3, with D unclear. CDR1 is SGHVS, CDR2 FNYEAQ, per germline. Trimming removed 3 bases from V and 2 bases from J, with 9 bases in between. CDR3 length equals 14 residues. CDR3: CASSLSKPTDTQYF. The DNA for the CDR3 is TGTGCCAGCAGCTTGAGCAAGCCCACAGATACGCAGTATTTT.

In DNA form, the CDR3 reads TGTGCCAGCAGCGTATCTGGAACAGGGGGGTTCCAAGAGACCCAGTACTTC. Translated: CASSVSGTGGFQETQYF. The rearrangement links TRBV9 to TRBJ2-5; 8 bases line up with TRBD1. CDR1 is SGDLS, CDR2 YYNGEE, per germline. Trimming at V came to 1 base and at J to 1 base, leaving 9 bases not matched to a gene. CDR3 length: 17 residues.